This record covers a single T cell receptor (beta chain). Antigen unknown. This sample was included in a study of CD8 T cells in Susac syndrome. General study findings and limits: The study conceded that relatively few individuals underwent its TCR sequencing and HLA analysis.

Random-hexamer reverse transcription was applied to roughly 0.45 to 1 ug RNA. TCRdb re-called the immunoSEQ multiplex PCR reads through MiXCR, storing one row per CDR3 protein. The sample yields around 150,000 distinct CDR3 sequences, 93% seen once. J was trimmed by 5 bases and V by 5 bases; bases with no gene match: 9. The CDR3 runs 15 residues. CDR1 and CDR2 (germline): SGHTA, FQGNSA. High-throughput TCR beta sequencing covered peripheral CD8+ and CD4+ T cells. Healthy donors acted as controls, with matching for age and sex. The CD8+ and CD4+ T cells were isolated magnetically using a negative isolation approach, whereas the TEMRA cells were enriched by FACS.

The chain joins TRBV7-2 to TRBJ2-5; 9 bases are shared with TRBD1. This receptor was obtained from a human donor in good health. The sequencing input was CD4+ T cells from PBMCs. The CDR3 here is CASSNGQGMRETQYF. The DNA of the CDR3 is TGTGCCAGCAGCAACGGACAGGGGATGAGGGAGACCCAGTACTTC.